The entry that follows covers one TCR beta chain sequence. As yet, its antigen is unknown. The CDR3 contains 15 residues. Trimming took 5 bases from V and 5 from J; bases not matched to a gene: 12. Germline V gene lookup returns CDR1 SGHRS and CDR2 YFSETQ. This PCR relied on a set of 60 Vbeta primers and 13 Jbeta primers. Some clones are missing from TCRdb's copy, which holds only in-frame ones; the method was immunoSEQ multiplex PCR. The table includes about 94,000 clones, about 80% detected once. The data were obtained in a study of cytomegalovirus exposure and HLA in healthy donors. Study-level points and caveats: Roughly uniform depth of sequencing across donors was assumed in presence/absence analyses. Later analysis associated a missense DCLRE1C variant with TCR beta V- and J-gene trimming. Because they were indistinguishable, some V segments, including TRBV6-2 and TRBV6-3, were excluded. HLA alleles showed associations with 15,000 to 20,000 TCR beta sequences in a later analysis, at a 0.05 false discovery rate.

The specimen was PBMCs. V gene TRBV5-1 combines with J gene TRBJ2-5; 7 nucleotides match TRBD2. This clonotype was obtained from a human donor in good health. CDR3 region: CASRDPQAGKETQYF. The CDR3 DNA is TGCGCCAGCAGGGATCCGCAAGCGGGAAAGGAGACCCAGTACTTC.